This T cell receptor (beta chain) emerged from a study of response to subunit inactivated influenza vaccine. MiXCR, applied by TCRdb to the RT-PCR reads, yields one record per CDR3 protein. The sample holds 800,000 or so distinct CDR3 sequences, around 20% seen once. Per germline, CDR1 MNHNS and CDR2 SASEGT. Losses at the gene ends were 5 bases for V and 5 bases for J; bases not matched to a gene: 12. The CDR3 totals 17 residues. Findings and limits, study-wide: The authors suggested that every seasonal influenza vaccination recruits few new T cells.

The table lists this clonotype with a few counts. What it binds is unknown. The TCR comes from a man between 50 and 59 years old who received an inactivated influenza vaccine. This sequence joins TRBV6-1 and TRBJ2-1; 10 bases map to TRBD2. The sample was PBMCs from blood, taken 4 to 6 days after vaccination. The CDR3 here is CASSTSRAGGPNNEQFF. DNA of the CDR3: TGTGCCAGCAGTACCTCCCGAGCGGGAGGGCCTAACAATGAGCAGTTCTTC.